Ten or more counts support the clone carrying this T cell receptor (beta chain). Time point given: newly diagnosed GD, antithyroid drugs for less than 3 months. The TCR library was prepared using RNA isolated from PBMCs. The data originate from a study of regulatory T cells in long-lasting Graves disease. CDR3-region Arm-PCR and iRepertoire HTBI primers produced the TCR beta libraries. TCRdb ran MiXCR on the multiplex PCR reads and lists one entry per CDR3 protein. The data hold 200,000 to 250,000 distinct CDR3 sequences, with around 19% observed a single time. A further study also used this sample, focusing on T cells in Graves' hyperthyroidism and ophthalmopathy. That work states: Graves' hyperthyroidism was deemed stable absent ophthalmopathy progression within 18 months. From stable hyperthyroidism, ophthalmopathy was separated by a 13 V-J model. Progression to ophthalmopathy was predicted a median of approximately 6.4 months early.

The receptor was isolated from a woman aged 25 to 39 with Graves disease. Sequencing was performed on peripheral blood mononuclear cells (PBMCs), taken at new diagnosis, from a patient treated with antithyroid drugs.

CDR3 in amino acids: CASRGGTLYGYTF. For the CDR3, the DNA is TGTGCCAGCAGGGGTGGGACATTGTATGGCTACACCTTC. The chain is built from TRBV28 and TRBJ1-2, with D tentatively TRBD1 (6 bases). Trimming pared 6 bases from V and 5 bases from J, leaving 13 bases between. The germline CDR1 and CDR2 sequences are MDHEN and SYDVKM. This CDR3 contains 13 residues.